This T cell receptor beta chain was captured by sequencing in a study of cytomegalovirus exposure and HLA in healthy donors. Study-level findings and limits: Productive status was seen about 87% or about 30% of the time for most TCR beta V segments in an earlier analysis.

This clone has a single count. Antigen unknown. V dropped 6 bases and J dropped 6 bases, with 17 bases sitting between them. Germline CDR1 is KGHSH and CDR2 is LQKENI. The CDR3 totals 14 residues. The PCR used 60 Vbeta and 13 Jbeta primers. Profiled with immunoSEQ multiplex PCR; TCRdb holds only in-frame clones, not every one. Found here are about 190,000 clones, over 75% of them singletons; the top ten hold about 6%. The sample was PBMCs. The TCR originated in a man aged 40-55 years in good health and CMV-seropositive. This chain links TRBV18 with TRBJ1-2; perhaps TRBD1 as D (5 bases). The CDR3 DNA reads as TGTGCCAGCTCCCTTGGGGCCTCAGGCGATGGCTACACCTTC. Translating it yields CASSLGASGDGYTF.